One T cell receptor beta chain is described in this entry. The target antigen is unknown. V lost 0 bases and J 3 bases, leaving 3 bases between the germline ends. There are 12 residues in the CDR3. Germline V lookup: CDR1 SGDLS, CDR2 YYNGEE. The data originate from a study of post-analysis software for immune sequencing data. Study in general: Secondary progressive, relapsing-remitting and progressive-relapsing multiple sclerosis were among the included disease courses. Regarding the study as a whole: Roughly five TRBV segments were more frequent in patients than controls; TRBV5-6, TRBV5-1 and TRBV20-1 belonged to this group. Diversity measured as normalized Chao1 was significantly lower in multiple sclerosis patients than in controls. Samples sharing a preparation batch grouped tightly together when assessed by F measure.

Tagging with unique molecular identifiers was a feature of the TCR beta cDNA libraries. The T cell input of roughly 1 to 11 million gave 400,000 to 500,000 cDNA molecules. TCRdb passed the PCR reads through MiXCR, listing each CDR3 protein once. In the table there are 450,000 to 650,000 distinct CDR3 sequences, around 44% of which are singletons. This chain uses TRBV9 with TRBJ2-5; D gene uncertain. The clonotype comes from a girl under 18 with multiple sclerosis. The sequenced sample was blood. The chain's CDR3 is CASSVVEETQYF. The CDR3 coding sequence is TGTGCCAGCAGCGTAGTTGAAGAGACCCAGTACTTC.